A selection of T cell receptor beta chains follows, all from one sample in a study of T cells in Graves' hyperthyroidism and ophthalmopathy. TCRdb re-called the multiplex PCR reads through MiXCR, storing one row per CDR3 protein. The data contain 500,000 or so distinct CDR3 sequences, approximately 17% of them seen just once; the ten biggest clones take up roughly 15%. Sequencing was carried out using blood. These receptors were taken from a young woman with Graves' ophthalmopathy. Both conserved end residues are part of each CDR3. A D gene is named only where the DNA matches it firmly. Clone size is not always given. Where it is, it says once, few, many or a class for expanded clones.

J	D	V	size	DNA	CDR3
TRBJ2-7	NA	TRBV30	few	TGTGCCAACAAGGGGACTCTCTCCTACGAGCAGTACTTC	CANKGTLSYEQYF
TRBJ1-1	NA	TRBV5-1	many	TGCGCCAGCAGCCTTGGGGGGAGCCGACAGGTGAACACTGAAGCTTTCTTT	CASSLGGSRQVNTEAFF
TRBJ2-2	NA	TRBV4-1	NA	TGCGCCAGCAGCCAACTTCAGGGCACCGAGGAGCTGTTTTTT	CASSQLQGTEELFF
TRBJ1-5	NA	TRBV19	NA	TGTGCCAGTATACCTAGCCTCGGGAGGGGGAACGATCAGCCCCAGCATTTT	CASIPSLGRGNDQPQHF
TRBJ2-3	NA	TRBV19	NA	TGTGCCAGTAGGGACGGGGGCACAGATACGCAGTATTTT	CASRDGGTDTQYF
TRBJ1-6	NA	TRBV28	many	TGTGCCAGCAGTCTACAGTGGAGGAATTCACCCCTCCACTTT	CASSLQWRNSPLHF
TRBJ1-5	NA	TRBV6-1	few	TGTGCCAGCAGTCGAACGGGACGGCAAAATCAGCCCCAGCATTTT	CASSRTGRQNQPQHF
TRBJ2-2	TRBD2	TRBV7-9	NA	TGTGCCAGCAGCCTGAGACTAGCGGGGGCGAACACCGGGGAGCTGTTTTTT	CASSLRLAGANTGELFF
TRBJ2-5	NA	TRBV6-1	many	TGTGCCAGCAGTCCAAGCGGTGGTAGCGGGACAGGTTTTGAAGAGACCCAGTACTTC	CASSPSGGSGTGFEETQYF
TRBJ2-7	NA	TRBV27	many	TGTGCCAGCAGTTTATCGGCAGGGTTAAGCTACGAGCAGTACTTC	CASSLSAGLSYEQYF
TRBJ2-1	TRBD1	TRBV7-3	few	TGTGCCAGCAGCTTAAGGTTTTATGGGGGACAGGACAATGAGCAGTTCTTC	CASSLRFYGGQDNEQFF
TRBJ1-1	TRBD1	TRBV2	many	TGTGCCAGCACCCTGACAGGGGATAACACTGAAGCTTTCTTT	CASTLTGDNTEAFF
TRBJ1-2	NA	TRBV12-3/TRBV12-4	many	TGTGCCAGCAGTTTCGGGGCGGGCAGGGAGAATGGCTACACCTTC	CASSFGAGRENGYTF
TRBJ2-5	NA	TRBV20-1	NA	TGCAGTGCTAGAGACGCACCGGGACTTCTTAAAGAGACCCAGTACTTC	CSARDAPGLLKETQYF
TRBJ1-6	TRBD1	TRBV5-6	few	TGTGCCAGCAGCTTGGGACAGGGGATGACACCCCTCCACTTT	CASSLGQGMTPLHF
TRBJ1-1	TRBD1	TRBV20-1	NA	TGCAGTGCTAGAGATGGGGAGGGGGCTATGTGGACTGAAGCTTTCTTT	CSARDGEGAMWTEAFF
TRBJ1-2	NA	TRBV3-1	many	TGTGCCAGCAGCCCTCCCCTCGGGACGTCGAACTATGGCTACACCTTC	CASSPPLGTSNYGYTF
TRBJ2-1	NA	TRBV5-4	few	TGTGCCAGCAGCTTCAGTGGTAAGGGGAATGAGCAGTTCTTC	CASSFSGKGNEQFF
TRBJ2-1	TRBD2	TRBV2	once	TGTGCCAGCAGTGAAACAGGACTAGCGGGAGAGGACAATGAGCAGTTCTTC	CASSETGLAGEDNEQFF
TRBJ2-1	NA	TRBV18	few	TGTGCCAGCTCACCATTGCGACAGTTGGATGGCAATGAGCAGTTCTTC	CASSPLRQLDGNEQFF
TRBJ2-3	NA	TRBV7-8	many	TGTGCCAGCAGCTTAGGATCAGGGCGGGGTCCAGATACGCAGTATTTT	CASSLGSGRGPDTQYF
TRBJ1-6	NA	TRBV10-3	NA	TGTGCCATCAGTGTTCGAGACAGCGATTCACCCCTCCACTTT	CAISVRDSDSPLHF
TRBJ2-5	TRBD2	TRBV30	NA	TGTGCCTGGAGCGGCCGACTAGCCATACAAGAGACCCGGTACTTC	CAWSGRLAIQETRYF
TRBJ2-1	TRBD2	TRBV6-2/TRBV6-3	few	TGTGCCAGCAGTTACTTCGCGGGAGGGAGTGAGCAGTTCTTC	CASSYFAGGSEQFF
TRBJ2-3	NA	TRBV29-1	NA	TGCAGCGTTGTTCAGGGACTCACAGATACGCAGTATTTT	CSVVQGLTDTQYF
TRBJ2-3	NA	TRBV6-5	NA	TGTGCCAGCAGTTACAATAAAGCTTATACGCAGTATTTT	CASSYNKAYTQYF
TRBJ2-4	NA	TRBV27	NA	NA	CASSTNFGPGSKNIQYF
TRBJ2-3	NA	TRBV27	NA	TGTGCCAGCAGTTCTAATCGGGGCACAGATACGCAGTATTTT	CASSSNRGTDTQYF
TRBJ2-3	NA	TRBV5-1	NA	TGCGCCAGCAGTGGGGCAGGAGCCACAGATACGCAGTATTTT	CASSGAGATDTQYF
TRBJ2-6	NA	TRBV20-1	few	TGCAGTGCTAGTTACCCAGGGGTTTTCTCTGGGGCCAACGTCCTGACTTTC	CSASYPGVFSGANVLTF